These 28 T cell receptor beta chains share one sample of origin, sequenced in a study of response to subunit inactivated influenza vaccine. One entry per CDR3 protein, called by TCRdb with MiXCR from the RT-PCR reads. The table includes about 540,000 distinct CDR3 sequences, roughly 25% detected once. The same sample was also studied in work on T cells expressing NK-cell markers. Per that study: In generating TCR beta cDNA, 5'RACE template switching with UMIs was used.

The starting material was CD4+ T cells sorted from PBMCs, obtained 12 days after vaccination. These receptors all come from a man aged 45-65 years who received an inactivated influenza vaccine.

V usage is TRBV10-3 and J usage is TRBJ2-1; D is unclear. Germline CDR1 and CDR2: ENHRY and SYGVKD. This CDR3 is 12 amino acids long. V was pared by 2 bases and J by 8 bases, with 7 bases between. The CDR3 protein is CAISEAAYEQFF. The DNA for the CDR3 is TGTGCCATCAGTGAGGCTGCGTATGAGCAGTTCTTC.

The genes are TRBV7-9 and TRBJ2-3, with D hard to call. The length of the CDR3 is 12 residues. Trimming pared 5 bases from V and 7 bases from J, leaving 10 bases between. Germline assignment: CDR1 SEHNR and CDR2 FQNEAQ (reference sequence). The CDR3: CASSRRANTQYF. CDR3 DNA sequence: TGTGCCAGCAGCCGACGTGCAAATACGCAGTATTTT. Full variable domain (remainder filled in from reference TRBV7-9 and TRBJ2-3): DTGVSQNPRHKITKRGQNVTFRCDPISEHNRLYWYRQTLGQGPEFLTYFQNEAQLEKSRLLSDRFSAERPKGSFSTLEIQRTEQGDSAMYLCASSRRANTQYFGPGTRLTVL.

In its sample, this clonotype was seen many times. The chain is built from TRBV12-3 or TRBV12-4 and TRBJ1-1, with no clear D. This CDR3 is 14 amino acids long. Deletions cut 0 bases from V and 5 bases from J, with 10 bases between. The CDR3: CASSLAYGDTEAFF. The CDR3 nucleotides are TGTGCCAGCAGTTTAGCCTACGGGGATACTGAAGCTTTCTTT.

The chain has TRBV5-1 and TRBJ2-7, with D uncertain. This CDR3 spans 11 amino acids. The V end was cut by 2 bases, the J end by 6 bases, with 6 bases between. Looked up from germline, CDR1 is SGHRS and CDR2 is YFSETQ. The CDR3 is CASSFSTEQYF. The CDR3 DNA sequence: TGCGCCAGCAGCTTCAGTACCGAGCAGTACTTC.

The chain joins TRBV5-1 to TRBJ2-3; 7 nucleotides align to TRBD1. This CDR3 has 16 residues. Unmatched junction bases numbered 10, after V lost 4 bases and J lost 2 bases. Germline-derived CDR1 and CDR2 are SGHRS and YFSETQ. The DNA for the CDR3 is TGCGCCAGCAGCGACGGACAGGACTTCCTCACAGATACGCAGTATTTT. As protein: CASSDGQDFLTDTQYF. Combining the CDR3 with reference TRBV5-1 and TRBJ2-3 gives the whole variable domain KAGVTQTPRYLIKTRGQQVTLSCSPISGHRSVSWYQQTPGQGLQFLFEYFSETQRNKGNFPGRFSGRQFSNSRSEMNVSTLELGDSALYLCASSDGQDFLTDTQYFGPGTRLTVL.

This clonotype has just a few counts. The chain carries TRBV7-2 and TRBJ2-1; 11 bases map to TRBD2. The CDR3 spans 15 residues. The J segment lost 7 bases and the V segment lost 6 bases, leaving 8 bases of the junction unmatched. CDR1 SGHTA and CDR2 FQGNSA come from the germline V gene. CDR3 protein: CASRAPSGGRNEQFF. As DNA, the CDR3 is TGTGCCAGCAGGGCCCCTAGCGGGGGGAGGAATGAGCAGTTCTTC.

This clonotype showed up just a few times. In DNA, the CDR3 is TGTGCCAGCAGCTTGGGACTAGCGGGAGGCTACACAGATACGCAGTATTTT. It translates to CASSLGLAGGYTDTQYF. This chain links TRBV7-2 with TRBJ2-3; 15 nucleotides agree with TRBD2. In germline, CDR1 is SGHTA, CDR2 FQGNSA. Losses at the gene ends were 3 bases for V and 2 bases for J; bases not matched to a gene: 3. The CDR3 extends over 17 amino acids.

In DNA, the CDR3 is TGCAGTGCTAGCCAAACAGGCTCCTACGAGCAGTACTTC. It translates to CSASQTGSYEQYF. The genes are TRBV20-1 and TRBJ2-7; a possible D gene is TRBD1 (5 bases). This CDR3 contains 13 residues. The germline V gene encodes CDR1 DFQATT and CDR2 SNEGSKA (reference sequence). Trimming took off 3 bases at V and 0 bases at J, with 9 bases between the two ends.

Here the CDR3 reads CASSLGELAGAEQYF. Here the CDR3 DNA reads TGTGCCAGCAGCTTAGGGGAACTAGCGGGGGCCGAGCAGTACTTC. The V and J genes are TRBV7-9 and TRBJ2-7; 11 bases line up with TRBD2. This CDR3 comprises 15 residues. After removal of 1 base from V and 6 bases from J, the junction contained 5 bases not matched to a gene. The germline CDR1 and CDR2 sequences are SEHNR and FQNEAQ (reference sequence).

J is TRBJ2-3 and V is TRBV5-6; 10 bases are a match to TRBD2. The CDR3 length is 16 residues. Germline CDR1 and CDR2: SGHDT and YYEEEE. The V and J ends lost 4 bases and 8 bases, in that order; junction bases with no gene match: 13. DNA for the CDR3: TGTGCCAGCAGCAGTGATAGCGGGGGGCCCCGCCCTACGCAGTATTTT. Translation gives CASSSDSGGPRPTQYF.

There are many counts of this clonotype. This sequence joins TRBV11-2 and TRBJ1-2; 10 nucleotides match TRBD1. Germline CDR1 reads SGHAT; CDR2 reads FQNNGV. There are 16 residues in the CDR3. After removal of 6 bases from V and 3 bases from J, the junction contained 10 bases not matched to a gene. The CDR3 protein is CASRPKTGGRDYGYTF. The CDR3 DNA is TGTGCCAGCAGACCCAAGACAGGGGGCCGCGACTATGGCTACACCTTC.

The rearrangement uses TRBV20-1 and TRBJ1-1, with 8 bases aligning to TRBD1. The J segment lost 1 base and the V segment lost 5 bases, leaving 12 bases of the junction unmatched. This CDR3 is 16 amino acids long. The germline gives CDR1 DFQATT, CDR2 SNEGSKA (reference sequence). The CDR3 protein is CSARVVRTGSNTEAFF. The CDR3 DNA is TGCAGTGCTCGAGTGGTTAGGACAGGGTCGAACACTGAAGCTTTCTTT.

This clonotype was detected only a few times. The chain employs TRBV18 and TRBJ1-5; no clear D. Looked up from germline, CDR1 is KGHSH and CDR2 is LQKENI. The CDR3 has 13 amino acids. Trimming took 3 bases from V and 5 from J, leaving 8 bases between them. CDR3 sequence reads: CASSPDGHQPQHF. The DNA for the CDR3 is TGTGCCAGCTCACCGGACGGGCATCAGCCCCAGCATTTT.

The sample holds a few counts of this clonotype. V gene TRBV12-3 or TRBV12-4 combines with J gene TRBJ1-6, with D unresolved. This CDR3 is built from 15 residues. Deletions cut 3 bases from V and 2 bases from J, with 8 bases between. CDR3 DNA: TGTGCCAGCAGTTTGTCCGGAGCCTATAATTCACCCCTCCACTTT. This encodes CASSLSGAYNSPLHF.

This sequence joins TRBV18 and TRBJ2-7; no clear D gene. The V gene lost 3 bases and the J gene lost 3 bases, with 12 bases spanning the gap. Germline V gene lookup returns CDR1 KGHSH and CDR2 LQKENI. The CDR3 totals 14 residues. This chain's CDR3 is CASSPGHRDYEQYF. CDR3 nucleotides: TGTGCCAGCTCACCCGGGCACAGAGACTACGAGCAGTACTTC.

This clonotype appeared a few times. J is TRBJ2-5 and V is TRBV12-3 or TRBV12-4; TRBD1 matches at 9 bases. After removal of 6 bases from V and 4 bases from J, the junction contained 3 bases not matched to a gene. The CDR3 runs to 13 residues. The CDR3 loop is CASSATGGETQYF. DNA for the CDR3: TGTGCCAGCAGCGCGACAGGGGGAGAGACCCAGTACTTC.

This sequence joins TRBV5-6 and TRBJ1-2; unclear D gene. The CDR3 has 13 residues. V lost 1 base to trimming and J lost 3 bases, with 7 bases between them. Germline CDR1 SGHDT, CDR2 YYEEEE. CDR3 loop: CASSLSPDYGYTF. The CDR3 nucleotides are TGTGCCAGCAGCTTGTCGCCCGACTATGGCTACACCTTC.

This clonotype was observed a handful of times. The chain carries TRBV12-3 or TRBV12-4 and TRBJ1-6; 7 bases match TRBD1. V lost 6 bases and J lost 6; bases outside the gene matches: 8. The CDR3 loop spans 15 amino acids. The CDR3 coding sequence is TGTGCCAGCAGGCAGGGGGTAGGGAGTAATTCACCCCTCCACTTT. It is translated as CASRQGVGSNSPLHF.

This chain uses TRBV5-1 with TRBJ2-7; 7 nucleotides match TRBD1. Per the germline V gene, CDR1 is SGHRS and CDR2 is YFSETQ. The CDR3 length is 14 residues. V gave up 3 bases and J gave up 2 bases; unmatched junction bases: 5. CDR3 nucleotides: TGCGCCAGCAGCTCCACAGGGGCCCCCTACGAGCAGTACTTC. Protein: CASSSTGAPYEQYF.

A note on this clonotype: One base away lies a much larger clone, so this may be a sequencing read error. The CDR3 loop is CSAANSGGSEEQYF. The CDR3 bases are TGCAGTGCTGCCAATAGCGGGGGGTCGGAGGAGCAGTACTTC. This chain connects TRBV20-1 to TRBJ2-7; 10 positions agree with TRBD2. Germline V lookup: CDR1 DFQATT, CDR2 SNEGSKA (reference sequence). Trimming at V came to 5 bases and at J to 7 bases, leaving 11 bases not matched to a gene. This CDR3 has 14 residues.

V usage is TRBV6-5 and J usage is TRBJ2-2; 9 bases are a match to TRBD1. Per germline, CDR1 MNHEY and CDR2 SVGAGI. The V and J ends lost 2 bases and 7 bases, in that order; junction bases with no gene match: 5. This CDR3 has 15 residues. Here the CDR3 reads CASSYTGGAIGELFF. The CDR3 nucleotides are TGTGCCAGCAGTTACACAGGGGGCGCGATCGGGGAGCTGTTTTTT.

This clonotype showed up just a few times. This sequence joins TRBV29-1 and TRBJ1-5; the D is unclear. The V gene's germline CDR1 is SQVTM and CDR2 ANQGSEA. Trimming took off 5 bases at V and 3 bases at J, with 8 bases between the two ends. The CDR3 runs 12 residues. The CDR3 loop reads CSVKEYNQPQHF. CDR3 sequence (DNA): TGCAGCGTTAAGGAATACAATCAGCCCCAGCATTTT.

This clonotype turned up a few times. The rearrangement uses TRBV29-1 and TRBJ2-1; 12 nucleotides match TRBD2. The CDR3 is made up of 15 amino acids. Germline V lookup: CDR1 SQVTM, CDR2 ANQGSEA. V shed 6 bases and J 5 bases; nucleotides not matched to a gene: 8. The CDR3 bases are TGCAGCGTCCTTCGACTAGCGGGAGCGGACAATGAGCAGTTCTTC. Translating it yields CSVLRLAGADNEQFF.

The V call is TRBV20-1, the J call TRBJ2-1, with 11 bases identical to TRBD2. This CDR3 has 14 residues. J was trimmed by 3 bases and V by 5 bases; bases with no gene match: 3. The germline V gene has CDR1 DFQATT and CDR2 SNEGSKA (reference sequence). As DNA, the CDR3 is TGCAGTGCTGTCACTAGCGGGAGCTACAATGAGCAGTTCTTC. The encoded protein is CSAVTSGSYNEQFF.

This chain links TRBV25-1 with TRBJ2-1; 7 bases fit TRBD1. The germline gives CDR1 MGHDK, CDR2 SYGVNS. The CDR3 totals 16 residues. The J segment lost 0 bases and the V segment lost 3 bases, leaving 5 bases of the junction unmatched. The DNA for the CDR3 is TGTGCCAGCAGTGATTCAAGGGGGCTCTCCTACAATGAGCAGTTCTTC. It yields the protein CASSDSRGLSYNEQFF.

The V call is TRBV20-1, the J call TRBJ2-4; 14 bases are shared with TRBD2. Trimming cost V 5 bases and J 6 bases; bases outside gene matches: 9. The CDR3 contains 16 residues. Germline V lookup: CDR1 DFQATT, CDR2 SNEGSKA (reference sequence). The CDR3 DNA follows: TGCAGTGCTGGACTCAGACTAGCGGGGGGGGTAAACATTCAGTACTTC. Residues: CSAGLRLAGGVNIQYF.

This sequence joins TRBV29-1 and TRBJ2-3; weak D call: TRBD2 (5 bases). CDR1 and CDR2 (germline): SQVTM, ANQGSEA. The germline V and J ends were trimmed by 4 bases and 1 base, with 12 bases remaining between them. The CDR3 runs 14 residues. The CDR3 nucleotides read TGCAGCGTTGTCGGGAATCCCCGCACAGATACGCAGTATTTT. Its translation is CSVVGNPRTDTQYF.

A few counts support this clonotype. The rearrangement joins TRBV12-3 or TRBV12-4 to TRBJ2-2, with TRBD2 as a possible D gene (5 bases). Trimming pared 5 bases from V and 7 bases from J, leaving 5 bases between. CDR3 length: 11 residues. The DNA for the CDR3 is TGTGCCAGCAGTCGGGGCGGGGAGCTGTTTTTT. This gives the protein CASSRGGELFF.